These T cell receptor beta chains were read from a single sample in a study of T cells in Graves' hyperthyroidism and ophthalmopathy. Via MiXCR, TCRdb re-called the multiplex PCR reads, giving one row per CDR3 protein. The repertoire holds hundreds of thousands of distinct CDR3 sequences, 15% to 20% seen once, with 15% to 20% in the top ten. Material for sequencing was blood. These receptors were obtained from a woman aged 50 to 60 with Graves' hyperthyroidism that later progressed to Graves' ophthalmopathy. Both conserved end residues are part of each CDR3. The D gene is left open where the match is weak. Some rows have no size entry. The others give once, few or many, or a class for an expanded clone.

J gene	V gene	D gene	clone size	CDR3 protein	CDR3 DNA
TRBJ1-2	TRBV6-1	TRBD1	few	CASKLQGASGYTF	TGTGCCAGCAAACTACAGGGGGCGAGTGGCTACACCTTC
TRBJ2-7	TRBV30	TRBD2	many	CAGGESSYEQYF	TGTGCCGGGGGGGAGTCCTCCTACGAGCAGTACTTC
TRBJ1-4	TRBV2	TRBD1	-	CASSLGGQGPTNEKLFF	TGTGCCAGCAGCTTAGGGGGACAGGGCCCAACTAATGAAAAACTGTTTTTT
TRBJ1-1	TRBV13	-	few	CASSLGSISPTEAFF	TGTGCCAGCAGCTTAGGCTCAATTAGCCCCACTGAAGCTTTCTTT
TRBJ1-5	TRBV19	TRBD1	few	CASSGDRGGRNQPQHF	TGTGCCAGTAGTGGAGACAGGGGCGGTCGCAATCAGCCCCAGCATTTT
TRBJ2-7	TRBV6-1	TRBD2	few	CATIASGGSYEQYF	TGTGCCACGATAGCTAGCGGGGGTTCCTACGAGCAGTACTTC
TRBJ1-2	TRBV20-1	-	many	CSARRQENYGYTF	TGCAGTGCTAGACGGCAGGAGAACTATGGCTACACCTTC
TRBJ2-3	TRBV7-3	TRBD1	many	CASSAHRGRTTDTQYF	TGTGCCAGCAGCGCTCACAGGGGAAGGACCACAGATACGCAGTATTTT
TRBJ1-5	TRBV2	TRBD1	many	CASSEANRGQPQHF	TGTGCCAGCAGTGAAGCGAACAGGGGTCAGCCCCAGCATTTT
TRBJ2-7	TRBV6-2/TRBV6-3	-	-	CASSSSTGFSSPLYEQYF	TGTGCCAGCAGTTCCTCCACAGGTTTTTCGAGTCCCCTCTACGAGCAGTACTTC
TRBJ2-1	TRBV30	-	many	CAWSSPGTGNYNEQFF	TGTGCCTGGAGTTCTCCCGGGACCGGGAACTACAATGAGCAGTTCTTC
TRBJ2-1	TRBV20-1	TRBD2	many	CSASSSGGGYNEQFF	TGCAGTGCTAGTTCCAGCGGGGGGGGCTACAATGAGCAGTTCTTC
TRBJ2-1	TRBV28	-	-	CASRQKLLGTPSNEQFF	TGTGCCAGCAGGCAAAAGCTACTAGGGACCCCCTCCAATGAGCAGTTCTTC
TRBJ2-1	TRBV7-6	TRBD2	many	CASSLTGGVYNEQFF	TGTGCCAGCAGCTTAACCGGGGGGGTCTACAATGAGCAGTTCTTC
TRBJ2-5	TRBV9	TRBD2	few	CASSVASGTFQETQYF	TGTGCCAGCAGCGTAGCTAGCGGAACCTTCCAAGAGACCCAGTACTTC
TRBJ1-2	TRBV3-1	-	few	CASSHSGAGLNYGYTF	TGTGCCAGCAGCCACTCCGGGGCAGGTCTTAACTATGGCTACACCTTC
TRBJ2-1	TRBV5-1	-	many	CASSPGPTNNEQFF	TGCGCCAGCAGCCCGGGACCTACTAACAATGAGCAGTTCTTC
TRBJ1-5	TRBV5-1	TRBD1	few	CASSLEGRRGGQPQHF	TGCGCCAGCAGCTTGGAAGGCCGCAGGGGGGGCCAGCCCCAGCATTTT
TRBJ2-5	TRBV5-1	-	-	CASSASGGATTRETQYF	TGCGCCAGCAGCGCGTCCGGCGGGGCGACGACCCGGGAGACCCAGTACTTC
TRBJ2-5	TRBV2	TRBD2	many	CASSEALAGGKETQYF	TGTGCCAGCAGTGAAGCGCTAGCGGGGGGAAAAGAGACCCAGTACTTC
TRBJ2-7	TRBV9	-	-	CASSVGRGIEQYF	TGTGCCAGCAGCGTAGGAAGAGGGATCGAGCAGTACTTC
TRBJ2-7	TRBV2	TRBD1	many	CASSGGQGLTEQYF	TGTGCCAGCAGTGGGGGACAGGGCCTCACCGAGCAGTACTTC
TRBJ1-5	TRBV18	-	many	CASSPRYTGQPQHF	TGTGCCAGCTCACCCCGCTACACTGGGCAGCCCCAGCATTTT
TRBJ2-1	TRBV11-2	-	few	CASTTNGGVEQFF	TGTGCCAGCACGACTAACGGGGGAGTTGAGCAGTTCTTC
TRBJ2-7	TRBV30	-	many	CAWSVGGDSYEQYF	TGTGCCTGGAGTGTGGGTGGAGACTCCTACGAGCAGTACTTC
TRBJ2-1	TRBV14	-	-	CASSQVGSWVDSYNEQFF	TGTGCCAGCAGCCAAGTCGGGTCCTGGGTGGACTCCTACAATGAGCAGTTCTTC
TRBJ1-5	TRBV20-1	-	-	CSARHRSPNQPQHF	TGCAGTGCTAGACACAGGTCACCCAATCAGCCCCAGCATTTT
TRBJ2-3	TRBV20-1	TRBD2	-	CSDRGTSGGTDTQYF	TGCAGTGACCGGGGGACTAGCGGGGGTACAGATACGCAGTATTTT
TRBJ2-2	TRBV20-1	TRBD2	few	CSARGNVAGTNTGELFF	TGCAGTGCTAGAGGGAATGTAGCGGGGACAAACACCGGGGAGCTGTTTTTT
TRBJ2-1	TRBV6-5	-	few	CASSFTNRGGEQFF	TGTGCCAGCAGTTTCACCAACAGGGGGGGTGAGCAGTTCTTC
TRBJ2-1	TRBV24-1	TRBD2	many	CATSASSGGDNEQFF	TGTGCCACCAGTGCTTCTAGCGGGGGGGACAATGAGCAGTTCTTC
TRBJ1-2	TRBV20-1	-	-	CSARGASGTGNYGYTF	TGCAGTGCTAGGGGTGCCTCCGGGACGGGGAACTATGGCTACACCTTC